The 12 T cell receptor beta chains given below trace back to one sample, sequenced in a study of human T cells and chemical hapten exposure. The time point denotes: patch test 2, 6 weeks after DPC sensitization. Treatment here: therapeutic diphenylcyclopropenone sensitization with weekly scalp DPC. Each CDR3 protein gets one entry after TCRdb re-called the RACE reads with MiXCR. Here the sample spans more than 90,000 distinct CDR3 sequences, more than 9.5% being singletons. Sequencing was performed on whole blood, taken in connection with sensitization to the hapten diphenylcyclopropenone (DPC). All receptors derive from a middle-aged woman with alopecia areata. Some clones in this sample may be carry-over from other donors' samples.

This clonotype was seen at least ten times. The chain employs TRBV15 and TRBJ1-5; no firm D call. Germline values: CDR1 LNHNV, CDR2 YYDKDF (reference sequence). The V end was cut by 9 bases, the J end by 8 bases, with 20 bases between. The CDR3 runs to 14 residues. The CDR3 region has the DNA TGTGCCACAAAACTTCCGGGGTCTTTTGAGCCCCAGCATTTT. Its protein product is CATKLPGSFEPQHF.

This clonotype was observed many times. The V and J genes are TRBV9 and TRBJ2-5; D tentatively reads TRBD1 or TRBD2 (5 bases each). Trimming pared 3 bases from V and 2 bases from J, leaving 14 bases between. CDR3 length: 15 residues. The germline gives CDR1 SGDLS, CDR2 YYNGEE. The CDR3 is CASSASGRPQETQYF. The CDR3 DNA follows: TGTGCCAGCAGCGCCTCGGGACGGCCACAAGAGACCCAGTACTTC. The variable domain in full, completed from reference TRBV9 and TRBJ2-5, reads DSGVTQTPKHLITATGQRVTLRCSPRSGDLSVYWYQQSLDQGLQFLIQYYNGEERAKGNILERFSAQQFPDLHSELNLSSLELGDSALYFCASSASGRPQETQYFGPGTRLLVL.

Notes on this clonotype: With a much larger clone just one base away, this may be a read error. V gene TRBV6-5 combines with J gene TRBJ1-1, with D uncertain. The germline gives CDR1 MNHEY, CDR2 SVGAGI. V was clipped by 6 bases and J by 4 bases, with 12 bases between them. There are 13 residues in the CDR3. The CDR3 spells CASRRFPRTEAFF. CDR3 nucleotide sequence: TGTGCCAGCAGGCGATTCCCTCGCACTGAAGCTTTCTTT.

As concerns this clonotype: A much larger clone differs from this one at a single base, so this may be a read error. CDR3 bases: TGCAGTGCTGGAGATCACCCCCGGGGTATGAACACCGGGGAGCTGTTTTTT. Encoded protein: CSAGDHPRGMNTGELFF. V and J are TRBV20-1 and TRBJ2-2, with D possibly being TRBD2 (5 bases). CDR1 is DFQATT, CDR2 SNEGSKA, per germline (reference sequence). CDR3 length: 17 residues.

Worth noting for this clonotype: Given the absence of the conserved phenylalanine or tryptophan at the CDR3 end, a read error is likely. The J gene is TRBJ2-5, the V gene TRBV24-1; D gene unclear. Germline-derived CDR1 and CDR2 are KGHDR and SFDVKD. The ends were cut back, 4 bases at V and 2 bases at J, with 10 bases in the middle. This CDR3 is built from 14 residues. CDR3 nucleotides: TGTGCCACCAGTGAATCTGGCATTCAAGAGACCCAGTACTAC. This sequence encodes CATSESGIQETQYY.

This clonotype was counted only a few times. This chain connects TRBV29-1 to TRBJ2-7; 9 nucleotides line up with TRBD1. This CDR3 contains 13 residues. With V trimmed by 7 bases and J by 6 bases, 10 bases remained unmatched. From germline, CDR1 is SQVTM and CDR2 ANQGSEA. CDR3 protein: CSAEPDRGGEQYF. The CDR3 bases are TGCAGCGCCGAACCGGACAGGGGAGGCGAGCAGTACTTC.

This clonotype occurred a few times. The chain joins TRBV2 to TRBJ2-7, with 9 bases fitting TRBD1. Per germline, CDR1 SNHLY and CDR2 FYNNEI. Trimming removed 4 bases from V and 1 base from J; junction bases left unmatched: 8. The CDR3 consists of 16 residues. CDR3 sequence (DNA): TGTGCCAGCAGTGCAGCAACAGGGGGCGCTTCCTACGAGCAGTACTTC. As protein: CASSAATGGASYEQYF. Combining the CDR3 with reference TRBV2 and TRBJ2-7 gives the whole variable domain EPEVTQTPSHQVTQMGQEVILRCVPISNHLYFYWYRQILGQKVEFLVSFYNNEISEKSEIFDDQFSVERPDGSNFTLKIRSTKLEDSAMYFCASSAATGGASYEQYFGPGTRLTVT.

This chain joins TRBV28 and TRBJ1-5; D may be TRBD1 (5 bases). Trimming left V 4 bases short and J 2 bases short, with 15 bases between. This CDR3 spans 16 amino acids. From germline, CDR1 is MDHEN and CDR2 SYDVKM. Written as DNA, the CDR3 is TGTGCCAGCAGTTCCCGTTGGCAGGGACGCAATCAGCCCCAGCATTTT. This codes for CASSSRWQGRNQPQHF.

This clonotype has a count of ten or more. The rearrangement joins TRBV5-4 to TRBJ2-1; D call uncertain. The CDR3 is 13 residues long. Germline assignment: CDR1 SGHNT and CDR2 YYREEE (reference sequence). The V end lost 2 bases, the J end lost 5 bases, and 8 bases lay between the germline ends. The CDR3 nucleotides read TGTGCCAGCAGCTTCACCCGCAACAATGAGCAGTTCTTC. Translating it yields CASSFTRNNEQFF.

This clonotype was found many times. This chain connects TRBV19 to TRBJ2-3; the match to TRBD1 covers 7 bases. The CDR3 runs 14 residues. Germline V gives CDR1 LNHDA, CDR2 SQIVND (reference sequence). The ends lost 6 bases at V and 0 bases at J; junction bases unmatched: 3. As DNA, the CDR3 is TGTGCCAGTAGCACGACAGGGAGCACAGATACGCAGTATTTT. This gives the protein CASSTTGSTDTQYF. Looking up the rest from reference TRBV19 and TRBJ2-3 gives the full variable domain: DGGITQSPKYLFRKEGQNVTLSCEQNLNHDAMYWYRQDPGQGLRLIYYSQIVNDFQKGDIAEGYSVSREKKESFPLTVTSAQKNPTAFYLCASSTTGSTDTQYFGPGTRLTVL.

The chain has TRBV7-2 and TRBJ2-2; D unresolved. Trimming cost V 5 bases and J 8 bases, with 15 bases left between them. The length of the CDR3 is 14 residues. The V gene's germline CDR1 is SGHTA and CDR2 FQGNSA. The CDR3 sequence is CASSTRQTLGELFF. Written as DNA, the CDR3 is TGTGCCAGCAGCACCAGGCAGACCCTTGGGGAGCTGTTTTTT.

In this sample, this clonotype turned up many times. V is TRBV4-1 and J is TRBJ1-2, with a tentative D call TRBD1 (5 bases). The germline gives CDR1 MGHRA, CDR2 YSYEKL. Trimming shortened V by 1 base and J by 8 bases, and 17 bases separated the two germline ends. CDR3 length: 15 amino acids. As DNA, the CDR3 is TGCGCCAGCAGCCAAGGGGACTCCATGGCTTGGGGCTACACCTTC. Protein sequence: CASSQGDSMAWGYTF.